Presented here are 8 T cell receptor beta chains from one specimen sequenced in a study of cytomegalovirus exposure and HLA in healthy donors. In the PCR, 60 Vbeta and 13 Jbeta primers were used. Repertoires were generated with immunoSEQ multiplex PCR, while TCRdb's copy carries only in-frame clones and drops some. The repertoire consists of approximately 190,000 clones, with about four fifths occurring once and the leading ten covering 5% to 6%. The sample comprised PBMCs. The source of these receptors is a woman between 25 and 40 years old in good health and CMV-seropositive.

The rearrangement joins TRBV5-6 to TRBJ1-1; D is perhaps TRBD1 (5 bases). Per the germline V gene, CDR1 is SGHDT and CDR2 is YYEEEE. V lost 2 bases, J lost 0 bases, and 8 bases lay in between. The CDR3 contains 14 residues. The CDR3 sequence is CASSFPGVNTEAFF. CDR3 DNA: TGTGCCAGCAGCTTTCCGGGGGTGAACACTGAAGCTTTCTTT.

This chain links TRBV6-5 with TRBJ2-1; tentative D call: TRBD2 (6 bases). Trimming removed 5 bases from V and 7 bases from J, with 18 bases in between. The germline gives CDR1 MNHEY, CDR2 SVGAGI. This CDR3 spans 15 amino acids. CDR3 protein: CASSPSGLQRNEQFF. In DNA, the CDR3 is TGTGCCAGCAGTCCATCGGGACTCCAGAGGAATGAGCAGTTCTTC.

This sequence joins TRBV6-1 and TRBJ1-2, with D perhaps matching TRBD1 (6 bases). CDR3 size: 13 residues. Trimming removed 4 bases at V and 2 bases at J, with 8 bases between. CDR1 and CDR2 from the germline V gene are MNHNS and SASEGT. The CDR3 DNA follows: TGTGCCAGCAGTGTAGGGGGAAACTATGGCTACACCTTC. Its protein is CASSVGGNYGYTF.

CDR3 in amino acids: CASTKRGGNSYNEQFF. Written as DNA, the CDR3 is TGTGCCAGCACAAAGCGGGGGGGCAACTCCTACAATGAGCAGTTCTTC. The chain employs TRBV7-8 and TRBJ2-1, with 10 bases identical to TRBD2. J lost 0 bases, V lost 7 bases, and 6 bases had no gene match. Germline V gene sequence: CDR1 SGHVS, CDR2 FQNEAQ. CDR3 length: 16 amino acids.

The J gene is TRBJ2-2, the V gene TRBV5-1, with a tentative D call TRBD2 (5 bases). The V gene lost 7 bases and the J gene lost 8 bases, with 12 bases spanning the gap. CDR3 length: 12 residues. Germline values: CDR1 SGHRS, CDR2 YFSETQ. The CDR3 bases are TGCGCCAGCGCGGGCCTGCAGGGGGAGCTGTTTTTT. This codes for CASAGLQGELFF.

J is TRBJ2-2 and V is TRBV28, with TRBD1 matching over 7 bases. The CDR3 sequence is 16 residues long. V lost 5 bases to trimming and J lost 3 bases; unmatched junction nucleotides: 9. Germline V gene data show CDR1 as MDHEN and CDR2 as SYDVKM. Written as DNA, the CDR3 is TGTGCCAGCAGTGTAGGGGGCAGTTATGACACCGGGGAGCTGTTTTTT. It specifies CASSVGGSYDTGELFF.

The chain carries TRBV25-1 and TRBJ1-6, with 9 positions matching TRBD1. The length of the CDR3 is 15 residues. Germline V gene data show CDR1 as MGHDK and CDR2 as SYGVNS. The J segment lost 14 bases and the V segment lost 5 bases, leaving 13 bases of the junction unmatched. The CDR3 bases are TGTGCCAGCAGTACTCCGGGACAGGGATATGCAACCCTCCACTTT. Translating it yields CASSTPGQGYATLHF.

This clone has a handful of counts. The J gene is TRBJ2-5, the V gene TRBV5-1, with 8 positions matching TRBD2. This CDR3 contains 15 residues. J was trimmed by 2 bases and V by 0 bases; bases with no gene match: 3. Germline lookup yields CDR1 SGHRS and CDR2 YFSETQ. The CDR3: CASSLEASGQETQYF. The DNA for the CDR3 is TGCGCCAGCAGCTTGGAGGCTAGCGGGCAAGAGACCCAGTACTTC.